This T cell receptor beta chain was profiled in a study of pediatric ulcerative colitis. General study points: Blood samples from two patients yielded substantially fewer templates and were excluded from blood-rectal overlap analysis. Acute severe colitis showed lower rectal diversity from clonal expansions.

Measured with immunoSEQ multiplex PCR; TCRdb has only the in-frame clones, and not every one. This table has 15,000 or so clones, approximately 80% appearing once. Rectal tissue came from one to two pinch biopsies taken at colonoscopy. Controls: normal colonoscopy findings, no IBD within the following year. On this clone itself: Its target is not known.

Sequencing input: gut tissue. This clonotype originated in a boy between 10 and 17 years old who was a control in a study of pediatric ulcerative colitis.

CDR3 sequence reads: CASTLAGGNEQFF. The CDR3 coding sequence is TGTGCCAGCACCCTAGCGGGAGGAAATGAGCAGTTCTTC. The V gene is TRBV6-1, the J gene TRBJ2-1, with 11 nucleotides matching TRBD2. Losses at the gene ends were 7 bases for V and 7 bases for J; bases not matched to a gene: 3. CDR1 is MNHNS and CDR2 is SASEGT in the germline V gene. The CDR3 is 13 amino acids.